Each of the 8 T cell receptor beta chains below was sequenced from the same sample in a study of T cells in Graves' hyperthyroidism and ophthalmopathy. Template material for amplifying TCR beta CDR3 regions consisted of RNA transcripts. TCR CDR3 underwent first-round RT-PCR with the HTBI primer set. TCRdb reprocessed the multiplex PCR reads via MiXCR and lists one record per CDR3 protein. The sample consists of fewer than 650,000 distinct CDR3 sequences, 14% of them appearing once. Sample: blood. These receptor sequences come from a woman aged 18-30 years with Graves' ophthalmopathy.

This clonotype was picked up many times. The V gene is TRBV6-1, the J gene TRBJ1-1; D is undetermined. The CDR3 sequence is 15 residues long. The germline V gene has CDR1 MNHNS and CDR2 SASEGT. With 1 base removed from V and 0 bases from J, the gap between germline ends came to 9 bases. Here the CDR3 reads CASSEGSYLNTEAFF. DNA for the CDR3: TGTGCCAGCAGTGAAGGGTCTTACTTGAACACTGAAGCTTTCTTT.

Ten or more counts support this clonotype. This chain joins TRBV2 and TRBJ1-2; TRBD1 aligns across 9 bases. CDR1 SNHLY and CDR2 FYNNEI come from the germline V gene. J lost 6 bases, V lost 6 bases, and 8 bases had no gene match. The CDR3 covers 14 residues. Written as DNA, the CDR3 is TGTGCCAGCAGAGGCCGGGACAGGGCACATGGCTACACCTTC. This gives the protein CASRGRDRAHGYTF.

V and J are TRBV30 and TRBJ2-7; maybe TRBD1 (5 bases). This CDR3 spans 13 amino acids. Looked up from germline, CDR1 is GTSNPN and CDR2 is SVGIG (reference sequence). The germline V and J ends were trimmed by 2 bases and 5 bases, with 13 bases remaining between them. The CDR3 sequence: CAWSWAGLHEQYF. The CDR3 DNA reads TGTGCCTGGAGTTGGGCAGGGTTGCACGAGCAGTACTTC.

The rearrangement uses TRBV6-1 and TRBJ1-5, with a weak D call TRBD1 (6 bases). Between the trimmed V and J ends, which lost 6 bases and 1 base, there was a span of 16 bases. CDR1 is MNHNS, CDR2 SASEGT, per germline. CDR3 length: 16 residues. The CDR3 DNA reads TGTGCCAGCAGCTTGTTCGGACAGATGAGCAATCAGCCCCAGCATTTT. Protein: CASSLFGQMSNQPQHF.

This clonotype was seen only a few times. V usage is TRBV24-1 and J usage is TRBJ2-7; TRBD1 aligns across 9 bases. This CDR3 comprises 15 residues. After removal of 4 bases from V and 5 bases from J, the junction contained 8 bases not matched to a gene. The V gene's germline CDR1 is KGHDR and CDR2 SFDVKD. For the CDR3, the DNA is TGTGCCACCAGTGACCCCGGGACAGGGTCCCACGAGCAGTACTTC. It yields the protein CATSDPGTGSHEQYF.

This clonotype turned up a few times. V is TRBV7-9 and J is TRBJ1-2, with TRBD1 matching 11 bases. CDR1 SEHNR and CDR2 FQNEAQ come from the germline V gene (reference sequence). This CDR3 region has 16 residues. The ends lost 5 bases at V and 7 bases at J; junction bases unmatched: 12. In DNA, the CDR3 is TGTGCCAGCAGCCGACGGACAGGGGGCGCAAGTGGTGGCTACACCTTC. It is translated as CASSRRTGGASGGYTF.

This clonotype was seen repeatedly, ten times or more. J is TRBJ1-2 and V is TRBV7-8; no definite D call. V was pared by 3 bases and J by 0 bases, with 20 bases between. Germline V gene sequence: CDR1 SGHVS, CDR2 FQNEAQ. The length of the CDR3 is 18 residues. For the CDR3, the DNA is TGTGCCAGCAGCTTGCAAGGTCGATTATGGCGCACTAACTATGGCTACACCTTC. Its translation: CASSLQGRLWRTNYGYTF.

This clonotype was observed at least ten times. The DNA for the CDR3 is TGTGCCACCAGCAGGGGGGTTAGCGGGAGGGCTAACAATGAGCAGTTCTTC. It translates to CATSRGVSGRANNEQFF. The chain couples TRBV15 to TRBJ2-1; TRBD2 matches at 11 bases. CDR3 length: 17 amino acids. The V and J ends lost 3 bases and 5 bases, in that order; junction bases with no gene match: 9. Germline loops: CDR1 LNHNV, CDR2 YYDKDF (reference sequence).